This T cell receptor (beta chain) was captured in a study of cytomegalovirus exposure and HLA in healthy donors. The PCR contained 60 Vbeta and 13 Jbeta primers. Libraries were prepared by immunoSEQ multiplex PCR; TCRdb keeps only in-frame clonotypes and omits some of them. The table includes roughly 130,000 clones, roughly 84% detected once. Per the germline V gene, CDR1 is SGHNT and CDR2 is YYREEE (reference sequence). V was pared by 3 bases and J by 4 bases, with 11 bases of the junction left unmatched. This CDR3 spans 16 amino acids. This sequence originates from a girl aged 2-15 years in good health and CMV-seronegative. The sample was PBMCs. The chain employs TRBV5-4 and TRBJ2-7; 9 bases map to TRBD2. CDR3 sequence reads: CASSSGLAGLPYEQYF. The CDR3 DNA follows: TGTGCCAGCAGCTCCGGCCTAGCGGGGCTGCCTTACGAGCAGTACTTC.